The 8 T cell receptor beta chains listed next were all sequenced from one sample in a study of blood T cell repertoires in COVID-19 (TCRdb year 2020). The library was produced with the immunoSEQ multiplex PCR assay. TCRdb mirrors the immuneACCESS table, restricted to in-frame sequences. Some clones are absent from its copies; in checked studies, under half trace to an unresolved V gene, and the reason for the others is unknown. Across this sample there are tens of thousands of clones, with around four fifths seen only once. The ten biggest clones cover more than 13% of the sample. Sequencing was carried out using peripheral blood. The receptor source for this set is a man between 60 and 75 years old with COVID-19, enrolled during active disease.

V usage is TRBV19 and J usage is TRBJ1-4; D perhaps matches TRBD1 (6 bases). This CDR3 is 18 amino acids long. Per germline, CDR1 LNHDA and CDR2 SQIVND (reference sequence). The ends were cut back, 5 bases at V and 0 bases at J, with 19 bases in the middle. The CDR3 protein is CASSLTSGTPATNEKLFF. CDR3 in DNA: TGTGCCAGTAGTCTAACTTCCGGGACACCGGCAACTAATGAAAAACTGTTTTTT.

This chain links TRBV9 with TRBJ1-5; the match to TRBD1 covers 12 bases. The CDR3 is 17 amino acids. V lost 5 bases, J lost 0 bases, and 6 bases stayed unmatched. The germline V gene has CDR1 SGDLS and CDR2 YYNGEE. CDR3 DNA: TGTGCCAGCAGTCCGGGACAGGGGGCATATAGCAATCAGCCCCAGCATTTT. This sequence encodes CASSPGQGAYSNQPQHF. The full variable domain, rest sourced from reference TRBV9 and TRBJ1-5, is DSGVTQTPKHLITATGQRVTLRCSPRSGDLSVYWYQQSLDQGLQFLIQYYNGEERAKGNILERFSAQQFPDLHSELNLSSLELGDSALYFCASSPGQGAYSNQPQHFGDGTRLSIL.

This clone has only a few counts. The CDR3 DNA is TGTGCCAGCAGCCCCGCCGGACACCTTGAGTACGAGCAGTACTTC. Protein product: CASSPAGHLEYEQYF. The rearrangement uses TRBV7-9 and TRBJ2-7; maybe TRBD1 (5 bases). V was trimmed by 5 bases and J by 4 bases, leaving 18 bases between them. CDR1 is SEHNR, CDR2 FQNEAQ, per germline (reference sequence). CDR3 length: 15 residues.

The chain joins TRBV28 to TRBJ1-1, with a possible D match to TRBD1 (5 bases). V shed 2 bases and J shed 4 bases, with 11 bases lying between them. The CDR3 has 14 amino acids. The germline CDR1 and CDR2 sequences are MDHEN and SYDVKM. The CDR3 here is CASSLQGRSTEAFF. Here the CDR3 DNA reads TGTGCCAGCAGTTTACAGGGTAGGAGCACTGAAGCTTTCTTT.

The CDR3 protein is CASSPGLADIPYEQYF. In DNA form, the CDR3 reads TGCGCCAGCAGCCCCGGACTAGCGGATATACCCTACGAGCAGTACTTC. J is TRBJ2-7 and V is TRBV5-1; 10 positions match TRBD2. The CDR3 length is 16 residues. V was pared by 4 bases and J by 2 bases, with 9 bases of the junction left unmatched. Germline loops: CDR1 SGHRS, CDR2 YFSETQ.

The rearrangement links TRBV5-5 to TRBJ2-3; D uncertain. V lost 0 bases and J lost 3, with 5 bases in between. Germline V gene lookup returns CDR1 SGHKS and CDR2 YYEKEE (reference sequence). This CDR3 region has 13 residues. The CDR3 DNA reads TGTGCCAGCAGCTTGGGAGAGACAGATACGCAGTATTTT. It translates to CASSLGETDTQYF.

The chain links TRBV9 to TRBJ2-2; TRBD2 matches 7 bases. In germline, CDR1 is SGDLS, CDR2 YYNGEE. The CDR3 has 14 residues. The junction had 6 bases not matched to a gene; V was cut back by 3 bases and J by 7 bases. DNA of the CDR3: TGTGCCAGCAGCGAGGGCGGGAGCTACGGGGAGCTGTTTTTT. This gives the protein CASSEGGSYGELFF.

The chain couples TRBV14 to TRBJ2-5; 7 bases fit TRBD1. Germline assignment: CDR1 SGHDN and CDR2 FVKESK. The ends lost 4 bases at V and 5 bases at J; junction bases unmatched: 7. This CDR3 has 14 amino acids. The CDR3 coding sequence is TGTGCCAGCAGCCGAAGACAGGGTGGGGAGACCCAGTACTTC. Translated, it gives CASSRRQGGETQYF.